The sequence of this TCR beta chain was determined in a study of spatial heterogeneity in lung cancer. Study details: Alpha-chain sequences were consistently detected less often than beta-chain sequences. For the average unique TCR and UMI combination, more than 8.5 occurrences appeared in raw reads. Study results and limitations: Ubiquitous expanded tumor TCRs were seen in blood more at resection than at follow-up.

The library protocol tagged each TCR cDNA with a unique molecular identifier. Each CDR3 protein is one row after TCRdb ran MiXCR on the 5' RACE reads. The table has roughly 82,000 distinct CDR3 sequences, around 13% seen once. Trimming shortened V by 5 bases and J by 5 bases, and 10 bases separated the two germline ends. The CDR3 is 13 amino acids. Looked up from germline, CDR1 is KGHSH and CDR2 is LQKENI. Time point in this sample: sample taken at primary tumor resection. Sequencing of whole RNA from tumor, nontumor lung or frozen PBMC involved no sorting. As regards this clonotype: Its antigen is still unknown.

This sequence originates from a male donor with early-stage non-small cell lung cancer. Sample: PBMCs, taken at surgery. The chain recombines TRBV18 with TRBJ1-5; D is uncertain. The chain's CDR3 is CASSNGYDQPQHF. CDR3 DNA sequence: TGTGCCAGCTCAAATGGGTACGATCAGCCCCAGCATTTT. Looking up the rest from reference TRBV18 and TRBJ1-5 gives the full variable domain: NAGVMQNPRHLVRRRGQEARLRCSPMKGHSHVYWYRQLPEEGLKFMVYLQKENIIDESGMPKERFSAEFPKEGPSILRIQQVVRGDSAAYFCASSNGYDQPQHFGDGTRLSIL.